This T cell receptor (beta chain) was obtained from a study of T cells in women clearing cervical HPV infection. Study-wide points: Richness plus V gene abundances separated cases from controls with AUC roughly 0.83. TRBV6-7 relative abundance averaged 0.11% in cases and 0.15% to 0.2% in controls. Associations may precede or follow infection; HPV-specific or memory T cells were not isolated.

To note about this clone: The target antigen is unknown. The read terminates 3 residues before the CDR3 end, so the remaining end is supplied by the germline J gene. The sample holds other DNA sequences that translate to the same CDR3.

The CDR3 contains 12 residues. Germline V gene lookup returns CDR1 SGHTA and CDR2 FQGNSA. Assay used: immunoSEQ multiplex PCR; TCRdb lists only in-frame clones, some missing. This listing includes about 39,000 clones. The TCR originated in a woman between 18 and 70 years old with a cervical HPV16 infection that either progressed to CIN3+ or cleared (not recorded which). The specimen was blood buffy coat. The chain recombines TRBV7-2 with TRBJ2-3, with TRBD1 as a possible D gene (5 bases). This chain's CDR3 is CASSLGQETQYF. The DNA read from the CDR3 is TGTGCCAGCAGCTTGGGGCAAGAGACG.